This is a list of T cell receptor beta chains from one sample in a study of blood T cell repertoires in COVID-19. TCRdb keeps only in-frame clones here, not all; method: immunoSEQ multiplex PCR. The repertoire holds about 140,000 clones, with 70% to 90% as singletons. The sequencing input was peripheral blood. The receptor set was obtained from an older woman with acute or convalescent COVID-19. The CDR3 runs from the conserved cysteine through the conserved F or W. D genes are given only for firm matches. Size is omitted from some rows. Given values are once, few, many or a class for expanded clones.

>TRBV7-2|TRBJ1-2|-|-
CASSSRDPAAGGYTF
TGTGCCAGCAGCTCCCGGGACCCCGCGGCGGGAGGCTACACCTTC
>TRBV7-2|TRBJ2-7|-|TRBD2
CASSLHVAGRNEQYF
TGTGCCAGCAGCTTACACGTAGCGGGGAGAAACGAGCAGTACTTC
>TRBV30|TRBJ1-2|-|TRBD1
CAWSTGTGHAGYTF
TGTGCCTGGAGTACCGGGACAGGGCACGCTGGCTACACCTTC
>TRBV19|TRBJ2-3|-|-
CASNYRGGADTQYF
TGTGCCAGTAATTACAGGGGAGGCGCAGATACGCAGTATTTT
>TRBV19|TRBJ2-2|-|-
CASMKRRDDGELFF
TGTGCCAGTATGAAACGGAGGGATGACGGGGAGCTGTTTTTT
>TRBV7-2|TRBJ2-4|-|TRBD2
CASRIPSGGANIQYF
TGTGCCAGCAGGATCCCTAGCGGGGGGGCGAACATTCAGTACTTC
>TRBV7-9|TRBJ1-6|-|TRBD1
CASSLARGQVTSPLHF
TGTGCCAGCAGCTTAGCTCGGGGACAGGTTACTTCACCCCTCCACTTT
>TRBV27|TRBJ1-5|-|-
CASSHTAGAQNQPQHF
TGTGCCAGCAGCCACACGGCGGGGGCGCAGAATCAGCCCCAGCATTTT
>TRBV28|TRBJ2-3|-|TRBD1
CASSYGTGLPTDTQYF
TGTGCCAGCAGTTACGGGACAGGGCTACCCACAGATACGCAGTATTTT
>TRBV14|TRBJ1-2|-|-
CASSPSVAYGYTF
TGTGCCAGCAGCCCCTCCGTGGCCTATGGCTACACCTTC
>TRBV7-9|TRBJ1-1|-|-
CASSLEGVTTEAFF
TGTGCCAGCAGCTTAGAAGGGGTCACCACTGAAGCTTTCTTT
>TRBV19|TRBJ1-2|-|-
CASSIEEGSVYGYTF
TGTGCCAGTAGTATAGAGGAGGGATCAGTCTATGGCTACACCTTC
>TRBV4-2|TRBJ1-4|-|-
CASSQETGTNEKLFF
TGTGCCAGCAGCCAAGAGACAGGAACTAATGAAAAACTGTTTTTT
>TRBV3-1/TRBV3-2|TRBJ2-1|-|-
CASRGSYEQFF
TGTGCCAGCAGGGGCTCGTATGAGCAGTTCTTC
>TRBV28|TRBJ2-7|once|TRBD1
CASSRTGTGGSYEQYF
TGTGCCAGCAGCAGGACCGGGACAGGGGGCTCCTACGAGCAGTACTTC
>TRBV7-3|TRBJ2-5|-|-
CASSPNSGETQYF
TGTGCCAGCAGCCCGAATAGCGGAGAGACCCAGTACTTC
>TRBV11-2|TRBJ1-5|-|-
CASSLAGDQPQHF
TGTGCCAGCAGCTTAGCAGGGGATCAGCCCCAGCATTTT
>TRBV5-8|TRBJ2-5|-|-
CASSLGTRRETQYF
TGTGCCAGCAGCTTGGGAACCCGGAGAGAGACCCAGTACTTC
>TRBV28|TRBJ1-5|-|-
CASSFVDQPQHF
TGTGCCAGCAGTTTCGTAGATCAGCCCCAGCATTTT
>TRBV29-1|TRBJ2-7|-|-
CSVLPGTGTYEQYF
TGCAGCGTACTTCCCGGGACTGGGACCTACGAGCAGTACTTC
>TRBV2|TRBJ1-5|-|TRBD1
CASSGQGRNQPQHF
TGTGCCAGCAGTGGACAGGGGCGTAATCAGCCCCAGCATTTT
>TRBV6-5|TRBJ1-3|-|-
CASSWDNSGNTIYF
TGTGCCAGCAGTTGGGACAACTCTGGAAACACCATATATTTT
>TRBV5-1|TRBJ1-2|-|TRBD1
CASSEDRGDYGYTF
TGCGCCAGCAGCGAGGACAGGGGGGACTATGGCTACACCTTC
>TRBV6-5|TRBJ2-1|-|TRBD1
CASSYATGVPYNEQFF
TGTGCCAGCAGTTACGCGACAGGGGTGCCCTACAATGAGCAGTTCTTC
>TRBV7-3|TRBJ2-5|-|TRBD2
CASSLLVAGGRETQYF
TGTGCCAGCAGCTTATTAGTTGCGGGGGGGCGTGAGACCCAGTACTTC
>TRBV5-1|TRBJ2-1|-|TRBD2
CASSIAGLAGFNEQFF
TGCGCCAGCAGCATAGCGGGACTAGCGGGGTTTAATGAGCAGTTCTTC